This T cell receptor (beta chain) was sequenced for a study of neurological immune-mediated disorders. This clonotype occurred many times. V lost 0 bases, J lost 2 bases, and 9 bases stayed unmatched. Germline V CDR1 and CDR2: SGHRS, YFSETQ. The CDR3 contains 17 residues. 5'RACE employing 10-nucleotide random UMIs yielded the cDNA. TCRdb re-called the 5' RACE reads with MiXCR, one entry per CDR3 protein. The data show 40,000 to 50,000 distinct CDR3 sequences, with about 9.3% seen just once and around 20% held by the top ten. The sample taken for sequencing was PBMCs. The rearrangement uses TRBV5-1 and TRBJ2-5, with 8 bases matching TRBD1. This sequence originates from a woman aged 40 to 55 with HTLV-1-associated myelopathy (HAM/TSP). The CDR3 region is CASSLVPPGGPQETQYF. CDR3 nucleotide sequence: TGCGCCAGCAGCTTGGTCCCCCCAGGGGGCCCTCAAGAGACCCAGTACTTC.